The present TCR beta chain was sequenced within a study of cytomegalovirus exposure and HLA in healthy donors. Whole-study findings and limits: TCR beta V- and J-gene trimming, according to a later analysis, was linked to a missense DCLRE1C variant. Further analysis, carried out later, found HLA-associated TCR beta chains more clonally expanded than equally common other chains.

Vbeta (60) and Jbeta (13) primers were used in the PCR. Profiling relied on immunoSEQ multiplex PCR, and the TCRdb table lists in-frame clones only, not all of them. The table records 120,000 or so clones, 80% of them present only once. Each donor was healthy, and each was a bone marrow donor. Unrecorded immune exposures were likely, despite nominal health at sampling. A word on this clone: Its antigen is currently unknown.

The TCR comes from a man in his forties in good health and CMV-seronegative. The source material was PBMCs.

As DNA, the CDR3 is TGTGCCAGCAGTTTAGCGGGACAGGGGTCTATTGGGCAGTACTTC. Its protein product is CASSLAGQGSIGQYF. The rearrangement joins TRBV28 to TRBJ2-7; TRBD1 agrees at 10 bases. This CDR3 region has 15 residues. Trimming removed 2 bases from V and 9 bases from J; junction bases left unmatched: 10. The germline V gene encodes CDR1 MDHEN and CDR2 SYDVKM. Full variable domain (missing parts from reference TRBV28 and TRBJ2-7): DVKVTQSSRYLVKRTGEKVFLECVQDMDHENMFWYRQDPGLGLRLIYFSYDVKMKEKGDIPEGYSVSREKKERFSLILESASTNQTSMYLCASSLAGQGSIGQYFGPGTRLTVT.